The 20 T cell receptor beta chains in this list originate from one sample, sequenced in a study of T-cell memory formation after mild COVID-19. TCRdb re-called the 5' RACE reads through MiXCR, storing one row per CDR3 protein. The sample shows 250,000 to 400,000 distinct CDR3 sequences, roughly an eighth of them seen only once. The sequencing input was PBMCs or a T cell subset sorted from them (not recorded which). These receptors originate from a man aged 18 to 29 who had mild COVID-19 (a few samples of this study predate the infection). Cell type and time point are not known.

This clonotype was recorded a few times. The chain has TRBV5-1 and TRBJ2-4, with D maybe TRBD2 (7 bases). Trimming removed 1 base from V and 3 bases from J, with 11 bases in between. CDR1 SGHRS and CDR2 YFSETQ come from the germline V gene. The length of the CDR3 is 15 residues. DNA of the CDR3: TGCGCCAGCAGCTTGCGGGGGGCAGGCAAAAACATTCAGTACTTC. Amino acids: CASSLRGAGKNIQYF.

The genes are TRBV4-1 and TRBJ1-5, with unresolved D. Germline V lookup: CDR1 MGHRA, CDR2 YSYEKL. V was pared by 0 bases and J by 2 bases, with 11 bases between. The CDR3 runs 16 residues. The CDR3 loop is CASSQDGGFGNQPQHF. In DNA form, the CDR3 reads TGCGCCAGCAGCCAAGATGGCGGGTTTGGCAATCAGCCCCAGCATTTT.

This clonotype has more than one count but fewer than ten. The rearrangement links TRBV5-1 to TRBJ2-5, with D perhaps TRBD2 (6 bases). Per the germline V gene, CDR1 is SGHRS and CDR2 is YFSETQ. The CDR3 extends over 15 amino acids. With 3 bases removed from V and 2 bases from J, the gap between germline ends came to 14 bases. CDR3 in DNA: TGCGCCAGCAGCTCCTTAATAGCGGCTCAAGAGACCCAGTACTTC. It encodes CASSSLIAAQETQYF. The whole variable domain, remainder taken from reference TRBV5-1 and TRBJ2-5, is KAGVTQTPRYLIKTRGQQVTLSCSPISGHRSVSWYQQTPGQGLQFLFEYFSETQRNKGNFPGRFSGRQFSNSRSEMNVSTLELGDSALYLCASSSLIAAQETQYFGPGTRLLVL.

In DNA, the CDR3 is TGCGCCAGCAGCTTGTACAGCTTAAACACTGAAGCTTTCTTT. The encoded protein is CASSLYSLNTEAFF. The rearrangement links TRBV5-1 to TRBJ1-1; D call uncertain. The germline V and J ends were trimmed by 1 base and 2 bases, with 9 bases remaining between them. This CDR3 has 14 amino acids. Per germline, CDR1 SGHRS and CDR2 YFSETQ.

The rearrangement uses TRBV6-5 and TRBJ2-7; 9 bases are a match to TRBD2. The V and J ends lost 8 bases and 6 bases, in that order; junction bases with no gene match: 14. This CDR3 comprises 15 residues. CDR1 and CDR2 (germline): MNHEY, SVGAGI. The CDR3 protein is CASHSRRGGRFEQYF. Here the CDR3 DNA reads TGTGCCAGCCATTCGAGGCGGGGGGGGCGGTTCGAGCAGTACTTC.

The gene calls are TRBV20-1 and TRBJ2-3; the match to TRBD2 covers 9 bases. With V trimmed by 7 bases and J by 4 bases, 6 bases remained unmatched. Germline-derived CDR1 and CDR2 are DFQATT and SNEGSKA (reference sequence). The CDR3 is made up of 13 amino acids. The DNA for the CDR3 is TGCAGTGGCCCGGGACTAGCTTCAGATACGCAGTATTTT. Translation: CSGPGLASDTQYF.

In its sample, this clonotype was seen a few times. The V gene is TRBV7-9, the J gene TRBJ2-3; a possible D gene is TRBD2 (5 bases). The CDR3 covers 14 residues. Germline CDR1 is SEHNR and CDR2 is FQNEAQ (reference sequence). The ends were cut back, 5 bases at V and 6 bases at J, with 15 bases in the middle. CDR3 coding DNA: TGTGCCAGCAGCCCCTCGGGGAGAGGGGATACGCAGTATTTT. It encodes CASSPSGRGDTQYF.

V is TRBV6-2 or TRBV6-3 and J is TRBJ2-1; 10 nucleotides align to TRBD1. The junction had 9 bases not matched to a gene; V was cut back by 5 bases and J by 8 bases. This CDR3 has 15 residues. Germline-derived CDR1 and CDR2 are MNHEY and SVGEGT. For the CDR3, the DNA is TGTGCCAGCAGTCATGGGGGACAGGGGAGCTATGAGCAGTTCTTC. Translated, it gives CASSHGGQGSYEQFF.

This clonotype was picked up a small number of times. CDR3 sequence reads: CASSQGKVGELFF. The DNA for the CDR3 is TGCGCCAGCAGCCAAGGCAAAGTCGGGGAGCTGTTTTTT. The V gene is TRBV4-3, the J gene TRBJ2-2; no clear D. Trimming pared 1 base from V and 7 bases from J, leaving 7 bases between. Germline lookup yields CDR1 LGHNA and CDR2 YSLEER. The length of the CDR3 is 13 residues.

CDR3 protein: CSVANIAYEQYF. In nucleotides, the CDR3 is TGCAGCGTTGCGAACATCGCCTACGAGCAGTACTTC. The rearrangement uses TRBV29-1 and TRBJ2-7; D unclear. This CDR3 region has 12 residues. V was clipped by 4 bases and J by 2 bases, with 9 bases between them. Germline V CDR1 and CDR2: SQVTM, ANQGSEA.

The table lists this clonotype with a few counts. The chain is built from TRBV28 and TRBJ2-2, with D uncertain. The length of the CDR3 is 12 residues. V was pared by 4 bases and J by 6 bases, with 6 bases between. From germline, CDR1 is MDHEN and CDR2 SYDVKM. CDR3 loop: CASSSLAGELFF. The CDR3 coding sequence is TGTGCCAGCAGTTCTCTAGCCGGGGAGCTGTTTTTT.

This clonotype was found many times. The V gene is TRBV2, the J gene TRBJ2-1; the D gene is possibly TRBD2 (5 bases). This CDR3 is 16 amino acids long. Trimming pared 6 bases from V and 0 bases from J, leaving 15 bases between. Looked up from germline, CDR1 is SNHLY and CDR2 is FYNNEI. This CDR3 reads CASSRPPGSSYNEQFF. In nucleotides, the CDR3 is TGTGCCAGCAGCCGCCCGCCGGGGAGCTCCTACAATGAGCAGTTCTTC.

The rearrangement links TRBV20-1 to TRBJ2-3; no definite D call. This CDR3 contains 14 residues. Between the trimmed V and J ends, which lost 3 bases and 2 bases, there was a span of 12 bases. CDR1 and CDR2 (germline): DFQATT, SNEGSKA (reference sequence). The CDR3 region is CSAREPTLTDTQYF. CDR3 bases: TGCAGTGCTAGGGAACCCACGCTCACAGATACGCAGTATTTT.

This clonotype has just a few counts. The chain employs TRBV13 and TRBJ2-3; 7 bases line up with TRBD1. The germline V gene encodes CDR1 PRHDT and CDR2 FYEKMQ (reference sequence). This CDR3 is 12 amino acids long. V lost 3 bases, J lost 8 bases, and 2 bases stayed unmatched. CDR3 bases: TGTGCCAGCAGCTTTAAGGGGGCTACGCAGTATTTT. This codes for CASSFKGATQYF. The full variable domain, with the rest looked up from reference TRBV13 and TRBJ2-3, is AAGVIQSPRHLIKEKRETATLKCYPIPRHDTVYWYQQGPGQDPQFLISFYEKMQSDKGSIPDRFSAQQFSDYHSELNMSSLELGDSALYFCASSFKGATQYFGPGTRLTVL.

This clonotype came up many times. The DNA of the CDR3 is TGCGCCAGCAGCCAAGACAGGGAGCCCTACGAGCAGTACTTC. Encoded protein: CASSQDREPYEQYF. V gene TRBV4-1 combines with J gene TRBJ2-7; D possibly uses TRBD1 or TRBD2 (5 bases each). Germline CDR1 and CDR2: MGHRA and YSYEKL. The V gene lost 0 bases and the J gene lost 2 bases, with 8 bases spanning the gap. The CDR3 runs 14 residues.

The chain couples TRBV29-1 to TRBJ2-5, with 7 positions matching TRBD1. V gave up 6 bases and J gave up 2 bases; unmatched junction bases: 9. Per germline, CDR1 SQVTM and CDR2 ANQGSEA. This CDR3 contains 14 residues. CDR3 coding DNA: TGCAGCGTACAACAGGGGAAGTCACAAGAGACCCAGTACTTC. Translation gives CSVQQGKSQETQYF.

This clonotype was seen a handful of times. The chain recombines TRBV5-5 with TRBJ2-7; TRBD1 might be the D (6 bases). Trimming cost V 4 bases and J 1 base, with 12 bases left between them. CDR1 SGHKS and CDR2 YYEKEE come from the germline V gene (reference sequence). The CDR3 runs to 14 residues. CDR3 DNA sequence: TGTGCCAGCAGCGCACCGGACAGATCCTACGAGCAGTACGTC. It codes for CASSAPDRSYEQYV.

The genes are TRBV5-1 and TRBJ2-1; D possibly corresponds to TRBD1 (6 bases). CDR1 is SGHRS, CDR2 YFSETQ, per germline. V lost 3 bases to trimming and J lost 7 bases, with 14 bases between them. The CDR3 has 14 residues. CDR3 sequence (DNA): TGCGCCAGCAGCTCAGGGACAACATTAAATGAGCAGTTCTTC. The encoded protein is CASSSGTTLNEQFF.

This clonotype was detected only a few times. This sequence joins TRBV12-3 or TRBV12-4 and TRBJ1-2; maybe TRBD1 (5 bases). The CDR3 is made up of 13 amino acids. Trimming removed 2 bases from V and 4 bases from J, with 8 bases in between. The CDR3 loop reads CASSLSGGYGYTF. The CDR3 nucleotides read TGTGCCAGCAGTTTATCGGGGGGCTATGGCTACACCTTC.

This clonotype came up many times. CDR3 bases: TGTGCCAGCAGTTTCCGGACTGAAGCTTTCTTT. It codes for CASSFRTEAFF. The chain recombines TRBV12-3 or TRBV12-4 with TRBJ1-1; D gene ambiguous. The CDR3 loop spans 11 amino acids. V was pared by 3 bases and J by 5 bases, with 4 bases between.